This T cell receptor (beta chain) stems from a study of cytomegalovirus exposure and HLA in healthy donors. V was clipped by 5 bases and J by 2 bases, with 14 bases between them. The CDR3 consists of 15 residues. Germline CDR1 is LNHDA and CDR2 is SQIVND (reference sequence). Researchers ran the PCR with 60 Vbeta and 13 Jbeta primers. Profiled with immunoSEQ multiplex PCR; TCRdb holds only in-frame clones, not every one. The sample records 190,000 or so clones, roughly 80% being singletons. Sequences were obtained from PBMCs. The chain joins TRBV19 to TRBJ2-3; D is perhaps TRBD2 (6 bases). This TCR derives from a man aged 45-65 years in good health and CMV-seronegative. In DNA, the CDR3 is TGTGCCAGTAGTGAACCTCGGGGGACCACAGATACGCAGTATTTT. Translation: CASSEPRGTTDTQYF.